The 9 T cell receptor beta chains presented below share a single source sample, sequenced in a study of OX40 agonist ivuxolimab in advanced cancers. The method was immunoSEQ multiplex PCR; TCRdb's version includes in-frame clones alone and lacks a portion of them. The sample lists roughly 11,000 clones, around four fifths occurring once. Sequencing used CD4+ or CD8+ T cells sorted from blood, obtained in a trial of the OX40 agonist ivuxolimab. The receptor source for this set is an adult with an advanced solid tumor such as melanoma, head and neck, liver or kidney cancer.

The V gene is TRBV7-6, the J gene TRBJ2-7; TRBD2 agrees at 9 bases. The CDR3 loop spans 17 amino acids. V lost 1 base to trimming and J lost 0 bases; unmatched junction nucleotides: 7. Germline V gene sequence: CDR1 SGHVS, CDR2 FNYEAQ. CDR3 bases: TGTGCCAGCAGCTTAGTTGCGGGAGGGGGGAGCTCCTACGAGCAGTACTTC. It yields the protein CASSLVAGGGSSYEQYF.

The chain employs TRBV28 and TRBJ2-6, with D perhaps TRBD1 (6 bases). This CDR3 is built from 16 residues. Trimming cost V 8 bases and J 0 bases, with 14 bases left between them. Germline V gene data show CDR1 as MDHEN and CDR2 as SYDVKM. The CDR3 nucleotides are TGTGCCAGCTCCTTAGGGGGTCCCTCTGGGGCCAACGTCCTGACTTTC. Amino acids: CASSLGGPSGANVLTF.

The V call is TRBV6-5, the J call TRBJ1-1; perhaps TRBD1 as D (5 bases). CDR1 is MNHEY, CDR2 SVGAGI, per germline. The CDR3 is 15 amino acids. Trimming shortened V by 6 bases and J by 5 bases, and 19 bases separated the two germline ends. CDR3 residues: CASSLGSGFRTEAFF. CDR3 coding DNA: TGTGCCAGCAGCCTCGGATCAGGGTTCAGGACTGAAGCTTTCTTT.

The J gene is TRBJ2-1, the V gene TRBV5-6; D is perhaps TRBD2 (5 bases). The germline V gene has CDR1 SGHDT and CDR2 YYEEEE. The CDR3 sequence is 13 residues long. With 4 bases removed from V and 8 bases from J, the gap between germline ends came to 13 bases. Here the CDR3 reads CASSPLEGHEQFF. For the CDR3, the DNA is TGTGCCAGCAGCCCCTTAGAGGGCCATGAGCAGTTCTTC.

The V gene is TRBV28, the J gene TRBJ2-7; D is undetermined. V lost 5 bases and J lost 0, with 8 bases in between. The CDR3 totals 13 residues. Looked up from germline, CDR1 is MDHEN and CDR2 is SYDVKM. CDR3 protein: CASSSTLSYEQYF. The CDR3 nucleotides read TGTGCCAGCAGTAGCACACTCTCCTACGAGCAGTACTTC.

The rearrangement uses TRBV4-2 and TRBJ2-2, with a weak D call TRBD2 (5 bases). The CDR3 is made up of 14 amino acids. Per germline, CDR1 LGHNA and CDR2 YNFKEQ. Between the trimmed V and J ends, which lost 1 base and 4 bases, there was a span of 7 bases. This CDR3 reads CASSQVGLTGELFF. Written as DNA, the CDR3 is TGTGCCAGCAGCCAAGTAGGACTCACCGGGGAGCTGTTTTTT.

The gene calls are TRBV4-1 and TRBJ2-1; 9 positions agree with TRBD2. The CDR3 totals 15 residues. Germline assignment: CDR1 MGHRA and CDR2 YSYEKL. V was pared by 3 bases and J by 5 bases, with 5 bases of the junction left unmatched. The CDR3 DNA follows: TGCGCCAGCAGCCAGAGGACTAGCGCCCACAATGAGCAGTTCTTC. Protein product: CASSQRTSAHNEQFF.

The chain recombines TRBV4-3 with TRBJ2-1; 9 positions match TRBD2. CDR3 size: 19 residues. Losses at the gene ends were 4 bases for V and 1 base for J; bases not matched to a gene: 14. Germline V gives CDR1 LGHNA, CDR2 YSLEER. This chain's CDR3 is CASSLGSAGGTPSYNEQFF. In DNA form, the CDR3 reads TGCGCCAGCAGCCTCGGTTCCGCGGGAGGGACACCTTCCTACAATGAGCAGTTCTTC.

The chain uses TRBV5-1 and TRBJ1-1; 7 bases match TRBD1. Germline values: CDR1 SGHRS, CDR2 YFSETQ. V dropped 3 bases and J dropped 6; count of bases not matched to a gene: 8. CDR3 length: 14 amino acids. The CDR3 sequence is CASSYTGVSSEAFF. CDR3 sequence (DNA): TGCGCCAGCAGCTACACAGGGGTCAGCTCTGAAGCTTTCTTT.